The clone carrying this T cell receptor (beta chain) appeared many times. What it binds is not known. The sample comes from a study of prognosis after radiotherapy for stage I lung cancer. Study context: Recruiting of stage I non-small cell lung cancer patients into the study occurred between early 2018 and 2019.

Study-wide findings and caveats: Tumor-specific reactivity of the expanded TCR clones remained undetermined.

Germline V gene lookup returns CDR1 MDHEN and CDR2 SYDVKM. The V end was cut by 2 bases, the J end by 1 base, with 11 bases between. This CDR3 spans 15 amino acids. Starting from genomic DNA, TCR beta CDR3 was amplified through two-round multiplex PCR. First-round PCR employed TRBV- and TRBJ-specific primers for each gene. Via MiXCR, TCRdb re-called the multiplex PCR reads, giving one row per CDR3 protein. The sample carries over 12,000 distinct CDR3 sequences, 28% recorded once. The source material was PBMCs, sampled before or after stereotactic body radiation therapy (not recorded which). The rearrangement uses TRBV28 and TRBJ1-1; perhaps TRBD1 as D (5 bases). The origin of this receptor is a donor of 50 years or more with non-small cell lung cancer. CDR3 amino acids: CASSLGGLENTEAFF. In nucleotides, the CDR3 is TGTGCCAGCAGTTTAGGGGGACTCGAGAACACTGAAGCTTTCTTT.